These T cell receptor beta chains were read from a single sample in a study of OX40 agonist ivuxolimab in advanced cancers. Sequencing used immunoSEQ multiplex PCR; TCRdb keeps in-frame clones, though not all of them. The table shows 35,000 to 40,000 clones, with about 90% occurring only once. The source was CD4+ or CD8+ T cells sorted from blood, collected in a trial of the OX40 agonist ivuxolimab. Receptor source: an adult with an advanced solid tumor such as melanoma, head and neck, liver or kidney cancer. CDR3s include the opening cysteine and the closing phenylalanine or tryptophan. D genes are given only for firm matches. Not every row has a clone size; where given, it reads once, few, many or a size class.

v_gene,d_gene,abundance,j_gene,CDR3aa,CDR3nt
TRBV2,NA,NA,TRBJ2-1,CASTVDRGGDEQFF,TGTGCCAGCACCGTCGACCGGGGTGGGGATGAGCAGTTCTTC
TRBV14,TRBD1,NA,TRBJ1-6,CASSRDRGNSPLHF,TGTGCCAGCAGCCGTGACAGGGGCAATTCACCCCTCCACTTT
TRBV5-1,NA,NA,TRBJ2-7,CASSTRSSYEQYF,TGCGCCAGCAGCACGAGGAGCTCCTACGAGCAGTACTTC
TRBV18,NA,NA,TRBJ2-2,CASSPPPDTGELFF,TGTGCCAGCTCACCACCCCCTGACACCGGGGAGCTGTTTTTT
TRBV6-1,NA,NA,TRBJ1-1,CASSVHLNTEAFF,TGTGCCAGCAGTGTACACCTTAACACTGAAGCTTTCTTT
TRBV7-3,TRBD1,NA,TRBJ1-1,CASSSGGSNTEAFF,TGTGCCAGCAGCTCAGGGGGCTCGAACACTGAAGCTTTCTTT
TRBV6-1,TRBD2,once,TRBJ2-7,CASRTSGTYEQYF,TGTGCCAGCAGGACTAGCGGAACGTACGAGCAGTACTTC
TRBV5-1,TRBD1,NA,TRBJ2-3,CASSLETGGPTDTQYF,TGCGCCAGCAGCTTGGAGACAGGGGGCCCCACAGATACGCAGTATTTT
TRBV27,NA,NA,TRBJ2-3,CASSLVSGTDTQYF,TGTGCCAGCAGTTTAGTTAGCGGCACAGATACGCAGTATTTT
TRBV19,NA,NA,TRBJ2-3,CASSIGTDTQYF,TGTGCCAGTAGTATAGGCACAGATACGCAGTATTTT
TRBV5-6,NA,NA,TRBJ2-2,CASEGAGSNTGELFF,TGTGCCTCCGAAGGGGCGGGGTCGAACACCGGGGAGCTGTTTTTT
TRBV2,NA,NA,TRBJ1-5,CASNGQFNQPQHF,TGTGCCAGCAATGGACAGTTCAATCAGCCCCAGCATTTT
TRBV5-1,TRBD1,few,TRBJ2-2,CASSSRDRGGTGELFF,TGCGCCAGCAGCTCCCGGGACAGGGGAGGAACCGGGGAGCTGTTTTTT
TRBV5-1,TRBD2,NA,TRBJ2-1,CASSSSPSGGSYNEQFF,TGCGCCAGCAGCTCCTCACCTAGCGGAGGCTCCTACAATGAGCAGTTCTTC
TRBV6-1,NA,NA,TRBJ1-2,CASRSSGAANYGYTF,TGTGCCAGCAGGTCATCGGGGGCGGCTAACTATGGCTACACCTTC
TRBV30,TRBD2,NA,TRBJ2-2,CAWSEGLAQYGELFF,TGTGCCTGGAGTGAGGGACTAGCCCAATACGGGGAGCTGTTTTTT
TRBV19,NA,NA,TRBJ1-1,CASSQGWAEAFF,TGTGCCAGTAGCCAAGGATGGGCTGAAGCTTTCTTT
TRBV19,NA,NA,TRBJ2-7,CASSIPAYEQYF,TGTGCCAGTAGTATTCCAGCGTACGAGCAGTACTTC
TRBV7-9,NA,NA,TRBJ1-5,CASSLSTQNQPQHF,TGTGCCAGCAGCTTAAGCACCCAGAATCAGCCCCAGCATTTT
TRBV9,NA,NA,TRBJ2-2,CASSVAGLGELFF,TGTGCCAGCAGCGTGGCAGGGCTCGGGGAGCTGTTTTTT
TRBV5-4,NA,NA,TRBJ2-1,CASSRAGEGRYNEQFF,TGTGCCAGCAGCAGAGCAGGGGAAGGTCGGTACAATGAGCAGTTCTTC
TRBV5-1,NA,NA,TRBJ2-7,CASSLTRSSYEQYF,TGCGCCAGCAGCCTAACTCGGAGCTCCTACGAGCAGTACTTC
TRBV10-1,NA,NA,TRBJ2-3,CASKGETRKYF,TGCGCCAGCAAGGGGGAGACAAGGAAGTATTTT
TRBV2,NA,NA,TRBJ1-2,CASSGGTAYYGYTF,TGTGCCAGCAGTGGGGGGACGGCGTACTATGGCTACACCTTC
TRBV4-1,NA,NA,TRBJ1-6,CASSQGESSYNSPLHF,TGCGCCAGCAGCCAAGGGGAGAGCTCCTATAATTCACCCCTCCACTTT
TRBV9,NA,NA,TRBJ2-7,CASSPPRGRNEQYF,TGTGCCAGCAGCCCCCCTCGGGGGCGTAACGAGCAGTACTTC
TRBV30,NA,NA,TRBJ2-3,CAWSASFGTQYF,TGTGCCTGGAGTGCCTCTTTTGGTACGCAGTATTTT
TRBV2,NA,NA,TRBJ1-1,CACQGGGTDTEAFF,TGTGCCTGTCAGGGAGGGGGAACGGACACTGAAGCTTTCTTT
TRBV6-1,NA,NA,TRBJ2-7,CASSERVGPTYEQYF,TGTGCCAGCAGTGAAAGGGTAGGGCCCACCTACGAGCAGTACTTC
TRBV11-2,NA,NA,TRBJ2-7,CASSLELGGSYEQYF,TGTGCCAGCAGCTTAGAGCTCGGCGGGTCCTACGAGCAGTACTTC
TRBV28,TRBD2,NA,TRBJ2-7,CASSLSGGPNEQYF,TGTGCCAGCAGTTTAAGCGGGGGCCCGAACGAGCAGTACTTC
TRBV5-5,NA,NA,TRBJ1-1,CASSVLTRLQTLAEAFF,TGTGCCAGCAGCGTTCTGACACGACTCCAAACGCTCGCTGAAGCTTTCTTT